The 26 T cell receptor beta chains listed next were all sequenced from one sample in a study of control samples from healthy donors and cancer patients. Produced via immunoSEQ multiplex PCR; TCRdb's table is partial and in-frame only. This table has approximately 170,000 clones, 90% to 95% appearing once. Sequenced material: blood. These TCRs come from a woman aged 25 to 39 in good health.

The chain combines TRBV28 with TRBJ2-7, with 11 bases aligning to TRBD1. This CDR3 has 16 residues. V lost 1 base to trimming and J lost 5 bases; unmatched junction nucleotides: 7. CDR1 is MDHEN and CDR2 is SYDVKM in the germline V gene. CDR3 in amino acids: CASSLFFLGQGDEQYF. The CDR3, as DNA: TGTGCCAGCAGTTTATTCTTCCTGGGACAGGGGGACGAGCAGTACTTC.

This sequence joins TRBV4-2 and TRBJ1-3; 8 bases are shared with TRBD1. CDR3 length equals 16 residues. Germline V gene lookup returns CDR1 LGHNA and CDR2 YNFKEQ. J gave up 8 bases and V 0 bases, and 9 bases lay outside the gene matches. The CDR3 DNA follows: TGTGCCAGCAGCCAAGACCGGACAGGGAGTAGGGACACCATATATTTT. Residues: CASSQDRTGSRDTIYF.

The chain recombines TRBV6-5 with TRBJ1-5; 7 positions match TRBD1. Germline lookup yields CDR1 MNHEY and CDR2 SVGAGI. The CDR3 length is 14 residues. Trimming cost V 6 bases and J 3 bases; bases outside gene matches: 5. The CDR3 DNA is TGTGCCAGCAGGGAGACAGGGATCAATCAGCCCCAGCATTTT. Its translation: CASRETGINQPQHF.

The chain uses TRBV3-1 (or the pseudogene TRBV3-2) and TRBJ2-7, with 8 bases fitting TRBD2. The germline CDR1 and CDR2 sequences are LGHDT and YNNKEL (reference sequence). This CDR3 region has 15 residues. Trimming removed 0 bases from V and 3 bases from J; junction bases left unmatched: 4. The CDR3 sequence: CASSQEGLGDYEQYF. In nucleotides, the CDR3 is TGTGCCAGCAGCCAAGAGGGACTAGGGGACTACGAGCAGTACTTC.

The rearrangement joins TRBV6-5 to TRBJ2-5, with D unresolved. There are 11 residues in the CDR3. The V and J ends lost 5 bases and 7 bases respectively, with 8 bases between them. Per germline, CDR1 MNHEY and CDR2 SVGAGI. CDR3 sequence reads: CASSPRSTQYF. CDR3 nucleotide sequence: TGTGCCAGCAGTCCCCGGTCGACCCAGTACTTC.

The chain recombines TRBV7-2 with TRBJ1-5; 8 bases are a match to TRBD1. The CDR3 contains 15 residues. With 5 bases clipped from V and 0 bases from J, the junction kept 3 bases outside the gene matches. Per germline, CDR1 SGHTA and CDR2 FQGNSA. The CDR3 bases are TGTGCCAGCAGCCCCGACAGGGGTAGCAATCAGCCCCAGCATTTT. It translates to CASSPDRGSNQPQHF.

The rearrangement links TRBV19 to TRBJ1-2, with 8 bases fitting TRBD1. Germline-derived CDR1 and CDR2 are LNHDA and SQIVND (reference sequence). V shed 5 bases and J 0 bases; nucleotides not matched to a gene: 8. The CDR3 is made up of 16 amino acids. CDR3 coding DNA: TGTGCCAGTAGTGACCGACAGGGGCGAGCTAACTATGGCTACACCTTC. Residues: CASSDRQGRANYGYTF.

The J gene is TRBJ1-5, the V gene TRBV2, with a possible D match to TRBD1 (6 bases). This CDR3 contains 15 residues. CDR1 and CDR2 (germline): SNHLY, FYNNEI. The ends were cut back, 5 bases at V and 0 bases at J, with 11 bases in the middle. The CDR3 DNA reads TGTGCCAGCAGTTTGACAGGTGATAGCAATCAGCCCCAGCATTTT. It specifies CASSLTGDSNQPQHF.

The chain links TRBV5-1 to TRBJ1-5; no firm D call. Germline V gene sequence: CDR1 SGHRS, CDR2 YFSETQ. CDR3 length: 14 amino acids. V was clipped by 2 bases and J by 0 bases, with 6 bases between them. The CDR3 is CASSFPASNQPQHF. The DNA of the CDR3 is TGCGCCAGCAGCTTCCCAGCTAGCAATCAGCCCCAGCATTTT.

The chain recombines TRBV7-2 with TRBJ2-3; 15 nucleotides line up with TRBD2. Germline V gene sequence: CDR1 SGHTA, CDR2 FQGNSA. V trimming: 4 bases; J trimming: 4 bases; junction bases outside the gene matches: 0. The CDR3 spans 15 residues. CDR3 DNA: TGTGCCAGCAGCTGGACTAGCGGGGGGGCAGATACGCAGTATTTT. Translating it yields CASSWTSGGADTQYF.

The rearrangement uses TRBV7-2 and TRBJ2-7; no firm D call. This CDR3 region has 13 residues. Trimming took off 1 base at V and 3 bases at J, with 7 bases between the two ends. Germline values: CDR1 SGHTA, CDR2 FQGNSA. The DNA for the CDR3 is TGTGCCAGCAGCTTAGGACGCCTCTACGAGCAGTACTTC. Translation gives CASSLGRLYEQYF.

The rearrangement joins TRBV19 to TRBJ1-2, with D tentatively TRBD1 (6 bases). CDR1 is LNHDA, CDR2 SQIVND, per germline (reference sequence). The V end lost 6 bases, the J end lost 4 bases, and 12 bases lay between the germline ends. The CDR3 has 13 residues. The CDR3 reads CASRKDSRYGYTF. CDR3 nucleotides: TGTGCCAGTAGGAAGGACAGCCGCTATGGCTACACCTTC.

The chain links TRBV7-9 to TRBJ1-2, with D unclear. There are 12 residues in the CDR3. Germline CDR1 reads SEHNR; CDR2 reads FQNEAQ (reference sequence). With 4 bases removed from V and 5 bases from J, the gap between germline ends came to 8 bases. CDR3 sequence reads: CASSSDKYGYTF. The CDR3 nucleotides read TGTGCCAGCAGCTCAGACAAATATGGCTACACCTTC. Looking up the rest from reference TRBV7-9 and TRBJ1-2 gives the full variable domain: DTGVSQNPRHKITKRGQNVTFRCDPISEHNRLYWYRQTLGQGPEFLTYFQNEAQLEKSRLLSDRFSAERPKGSFSTLEIQRTEQGDSAMYLCASSSDKYGYTFGSGTRLTVV.

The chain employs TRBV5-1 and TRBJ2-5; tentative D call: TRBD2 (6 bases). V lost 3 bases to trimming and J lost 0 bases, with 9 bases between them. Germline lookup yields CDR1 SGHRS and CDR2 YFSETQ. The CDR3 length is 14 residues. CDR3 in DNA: TGCGCCAGCAGCTCCAGGACTAACCAAGAGACCCAGTACTTC. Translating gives CASSSRTNQETQYF.

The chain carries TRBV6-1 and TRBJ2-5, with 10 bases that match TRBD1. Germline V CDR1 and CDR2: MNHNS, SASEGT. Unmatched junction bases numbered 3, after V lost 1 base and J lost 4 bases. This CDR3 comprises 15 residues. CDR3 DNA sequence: TGTGCCAGCAGTGAAGTGACAGGGGGCGGAGAGACCCAGTACTTC. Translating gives CASSEVTGGGETQYF.

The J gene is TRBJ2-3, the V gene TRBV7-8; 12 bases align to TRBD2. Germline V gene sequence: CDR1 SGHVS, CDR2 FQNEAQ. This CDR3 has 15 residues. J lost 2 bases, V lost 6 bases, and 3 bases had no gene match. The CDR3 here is CASRPSGRATDTQYF. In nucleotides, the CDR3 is TGTGCCAGCAGACCTAGCGGGAGGGCCACAGATACGCAGTATTTT.

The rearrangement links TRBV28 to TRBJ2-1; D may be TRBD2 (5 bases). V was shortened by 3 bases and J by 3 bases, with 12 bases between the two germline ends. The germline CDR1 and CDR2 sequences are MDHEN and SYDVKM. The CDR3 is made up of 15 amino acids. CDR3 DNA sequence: TGTGCCAGCAGTTTCGTGGGAGTGAGCTACAATGAGCAGTTCTTC. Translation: CASSFVGVSYNEQFF.

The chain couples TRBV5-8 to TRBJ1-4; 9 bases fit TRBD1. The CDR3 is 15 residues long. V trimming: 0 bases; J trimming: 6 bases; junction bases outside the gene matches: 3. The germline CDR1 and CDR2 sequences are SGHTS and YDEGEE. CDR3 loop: CASSLGDRAYEKLFF. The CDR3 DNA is TGTGCCAGCAGCTTGGGGGACAGGGCGTATGAAAAACTGTTTTTT.

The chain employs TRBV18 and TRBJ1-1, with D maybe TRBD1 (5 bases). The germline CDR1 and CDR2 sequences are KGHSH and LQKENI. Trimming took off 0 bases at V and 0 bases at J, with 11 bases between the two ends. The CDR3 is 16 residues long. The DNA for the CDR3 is TGTGCCAGCTCACCACCGGGACTGATCATGAACACTGAAGCTTTCTTT. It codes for CASSPPGLIMNTEAFF. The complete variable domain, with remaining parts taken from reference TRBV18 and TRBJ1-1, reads NAGVMQNPRHLVRRRGQEARLRCSPMKGHSHVYWYRQLPEEGLKFMVYLQKENIIDESGMPKERFSAEFPKEGPSILRIQQVVRGDSAAYFCASSPPGLIMNTEAFFGQGTRLTVV.

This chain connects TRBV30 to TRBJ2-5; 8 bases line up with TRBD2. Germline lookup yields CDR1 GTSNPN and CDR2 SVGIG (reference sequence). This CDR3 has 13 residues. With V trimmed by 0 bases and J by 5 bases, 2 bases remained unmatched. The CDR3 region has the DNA TGTGCCTGGAGTGTAGCGGGAGCTGAGACCCAGTACTTC. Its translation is CAWSVAGAETQYF.

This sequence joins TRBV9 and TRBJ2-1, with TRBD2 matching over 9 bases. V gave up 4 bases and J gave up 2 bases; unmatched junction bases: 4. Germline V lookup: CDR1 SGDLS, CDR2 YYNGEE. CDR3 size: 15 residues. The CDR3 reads CASSPSGNTYNEQFF. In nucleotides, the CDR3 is TGTGCCAGCAGCCCTAGCGGGAACACCTACAATGAGCAGTTCTTC.

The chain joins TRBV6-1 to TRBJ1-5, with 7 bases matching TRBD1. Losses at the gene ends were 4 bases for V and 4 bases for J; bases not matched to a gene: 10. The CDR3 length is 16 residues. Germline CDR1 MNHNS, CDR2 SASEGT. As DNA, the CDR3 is TGTGCCAGCAGTGCGGCGGGACAGACCCTAAATCAGCCCCAGCATTTT. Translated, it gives CASSAAGQTLNQPQHF.

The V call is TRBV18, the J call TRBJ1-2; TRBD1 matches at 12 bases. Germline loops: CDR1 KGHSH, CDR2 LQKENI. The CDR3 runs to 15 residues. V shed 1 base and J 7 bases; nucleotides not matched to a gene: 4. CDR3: CASSPQGQGAPGYTF. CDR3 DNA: TGTGCCAGCTCACCACAGGGACAGGGGGCGCCTGGCTACACCTTC.

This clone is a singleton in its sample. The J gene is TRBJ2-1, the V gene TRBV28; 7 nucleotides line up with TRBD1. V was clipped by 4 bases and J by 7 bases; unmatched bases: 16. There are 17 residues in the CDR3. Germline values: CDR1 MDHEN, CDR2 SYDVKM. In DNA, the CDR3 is TGTGCCAGCAGTTCAACCGGGACAGTCCGAATTGGTAATGAGCAGTTCTTC. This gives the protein CASSSTGTVRIGNEQFF. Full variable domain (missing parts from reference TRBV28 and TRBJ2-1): DVKVTQSSRYLVKRTGEKVFLECVQDMDHENMFWYRQDPGLGLRLIYFSYDVKMKEKGDIPEGYSVSREKKERFSLILESASTNQTSMYLCASSSTGTVRIGNEQFFGPGTRLTVL.

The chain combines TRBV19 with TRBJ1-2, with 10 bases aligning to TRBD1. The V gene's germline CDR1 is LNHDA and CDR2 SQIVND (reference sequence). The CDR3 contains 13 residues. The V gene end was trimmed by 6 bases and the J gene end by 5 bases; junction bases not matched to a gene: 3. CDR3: CASSGTGVYGYTF. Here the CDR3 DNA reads TGTGCCAGTAGCGGGACAGGGGTTTATGGCTACACCTTC.

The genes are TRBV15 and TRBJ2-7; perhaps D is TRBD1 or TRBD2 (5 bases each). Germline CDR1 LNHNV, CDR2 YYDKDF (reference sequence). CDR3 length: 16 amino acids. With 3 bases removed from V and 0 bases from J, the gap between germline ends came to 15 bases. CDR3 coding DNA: TGTGCCACCAGCAGGGTGGGGACGAGGAGCTCCTACGAGCAGTACTTC. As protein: CATSRVGTRSSYEQYF.